What follows are 18 T cell receptor beta chains derived from one specimen sequenced in a study of T cell changes during pregnancy in multiple sclerosis. Sequencing was performed with immunoSEQ multiplex PCR; in TCRdb, only in-frame clones are kept and a portion is missing. The sample holds around 24,000 clones, more than 75% seen once. Sequenced material: CD4+ T cells from peripheral blood mononuclear cells, taken in the second trimester of pregnancy. The source is a female donor in good health, enrolled as a control in a pregnancy study.

The chain recombines TRBV7-3 with TRBJ2-2; no firm D call. Germline CDR1 is SGHTA and CDR2 is FQGTGA. This CDR3 region has 15 residues. Trimming stripped 5 bases from V and 2 bases from J, with 12 bases between. The CDR3 nucleotides are TGTGCCAGCAGCCCGGTCAGGCGTAACACCGGGGAGCTGTTTTTT. Its protein product is CASSPVRRNTGELFF. Full variable domain (rest looked up from reference TRBV7-3 and TRBJ2-2): GAGVSQTPSNKVTEKGKYVELRCDPISGHTALYWYRQSLGQGPEFLIYFQGTGAADDSGLPNDRFFAVRPEGSVSTLKIQRTERGDSAVYLCASSPVRRNTGELFFGEGSRLTVL.

The V and J genes are TRBV6-5 and TRBJ1-5, with TRBD1 matching over 9 bases. CDR1 is MNHEY, CDR2 SVGAGI, per germline. The ends lost 6 bases at V and 6 bases at J; junction bases unmatched: 9. The length of the CDR3 is 15 residues. The CDR3 nucleotides are TGTGCCAGCAGCCCAGGGACAGGGAGATTTCAGCCCCAGCATTTT. Protein: CASSPGTGRFQPQHF.

V is TRBV5-4 and J is TRBJ1-1; D is perhaps TRBD1 (5 bases). The germline V gene encodes CDR1 SGHNT and CDR2 YYREEE (reference sequence). There are 13 residues in the CDR3. The V end was cut by 6 bases, the J end by 7 bases, with 16 bases between. As DNA, the CDR3 is TGTGCCAGCAACCGGGGGGGGGAGCGTGAAGCTTTCTTT. Translation: CASNRGGEREAFF.

The chain links TRBV30 to TRBJ1-3; possibly TRBD1 for D (5 bases). CDR3 length: 15 amino acids. Germline loops: CDR1 GTSNPN, CDR2 SVGIG (reference sequence). Between the trimmed V and J ends, which lost 0 bases and 0 bases, there was a span of 9 bases. The CDR3 sequence: CAWSVGHLSGNTIYF. Here the CDR3 DNA reads TGTGCCTGGAGTGTAGGACACCTCTCTGGAAACACCATATATTTT.

This CDR3 is CASSPQTGGIYNEQFF. DNA of the CDR3: TGCGCCAGCAGCCCGCAGACAGGGGGAATCTACAATGAGCAGTTCTTC. The chain employs TRBV5-1 and TRBJ2-1; 9 bases are shared with TRBD1. Germline trimming cut 4 bases from V and 3 bases from J; bases unmatched to any gene: 8. Germline lookup yields CDR1 SGHRS and CDR2 YFSETQ. CDR3 length equals 16 residues.

The chain joins TRBV5-4 to TRBJ2-5; TRBD2 is a possible D gene (6 bases). Trimming removed 4 bases at V and 5 bases at J, with 12 bases between. Germline loops: CDR1 SGHNT, CDR2 YYREEE (reference sequence). The CDR3 runs 13 residues. In DNA form, the CDR3 reads TGTGCCAGCAGCACGTCCGGAGGGGAGACCCAGTACTTC. Encoded protein: CASSTSGGETQYF.

The genes are TRBV4-3 and TRBJ1-2; no clear D. Germline CDR1 LGHNA, CDR2 YSLEER. The CDR3 has 12 amino acids. V dropped 4 bases and J dropped 8 bases, with 11 bases sitting between them. The CDR3 loop reads CASSPAAGGYTF. The DNA for the CDR3 is TGCGCCAGCAGCCCCGCCGCGGGAGGCTACACCTTC.

The chain carries TRBV2 and TRBJ1-4; TRBD1 agrees at 11 bases. The length of the CDR3 is 15 residues. Germline CDR1 SNHLY, CDR2 FYNNEI. Losses at the gene ends were 6 bases for V and 6 bases for J; bases not matched to a gene: 6. CDR3 protein: CASSSRGQGDEKLFF. In DNA, the CDR3 is TGTGCCAGCAGCAGTAGGGGACAGGGGGATGAAAAACTGTTTTTT.

This chain connects TRBV12-5 to TRBJ2-1; the D gene is possibly TRBD2 (6 bases). The CDR3 covers 16 residues. Germline V gene lookup returns CDR1 LGHNT and CDR2 FRNRAP. The CDR3 here is CQIKRARVSSYNEQFF. CDR3 DNA sequence: TGTCAGATTAAGCGGGCGCGGGTCAGCTCCTACAATGAGCAGTTCTTC.

In its sample, this clone is medium-sized (0.01 to 0.1%). The CDR3 protein is CASSEAQGTGQPQHF. CDR3 coding DNA: TGTGCCAGCAGTGAAGCCCAGGGAACGGGCCAGCCCCAGCATTTT. J is TRBJ1-5 and V is TRBV9; TRBD1 might be the D (5 bases). Trimming took off 5 bases at V and 7 bases at J, with 19 bases between the two ends. Germline V gene data show CDR1 as SGDLS and CDR2 as YYNGEE. The CDR3 is 15 residues long.

The chain recombines TRBV5-1 with TRBJ1-3; 9 nucleotides agree with TRBD1. The CDR3 extends over 15 amino acids. The germline V gene encodes CDR1 SGHRS and CDR2 YFSETQ. The V and J ends lost 4 bases and 4 bases, in that order; junction bases with no gene match: 6. The CDR3 region has the DNA TGCGCCAGCAGCGAAGGGACAGGGCCCGGAAACACCATATATTTT. Translation gives CASSEGTGPGNTIYF.

The chain combines TRBV5-4 with TRBJ2-2; 10 bases line up with TRBD2. The germline V gene encodes CDR1 SGHNT and CDR2 YYREEE (reference sequence). CDR3 length: 17 amino acids. The junction had 8 bases not matched to a gene; V was cut back by 0 bases and J by 6 bases. CDR3 amino acids: CASSLDASGSLAGELFF. Written as DNA, the CDR3 is TGTGCCAGCAGCTTGGACGCTAGCGGGAGTCTAGCCGGGGAGCTGTTTTTT.

V usage is TRBV19 and J usage is TRBJ1-3; possible D gene TRBD1, 5 bases. This CDR3 is built from 16 residues. Germline lookup yields CDR1 LNHDA and CDR2 SQIVND (reference sequence). The V gene lost 3 bases and the J gene lost 0 bases, with 12 bases spanning the gap. The CDR3: CASSISEGISGNTIYF. CDR3 sequence (DNA): TGTGCCAGTAGTATTTCGGAGGGGATCTCTGGAAACACCATATATTTT.

This chain links TRBV6-1 with TRBJ1-4; D perhaps matches TRBD1 (5 bases). Trimming stripped 3 bases from V and 3 bases from J, with 14 bases between. Germline CDR1 is MNHNS and CDR2 is SASEGT. This CDR3 contains 16 residues. CDR3 DNA sequence: TGTGCCAGCAGTGACCCGGGCCCGGGGGCTAATGAAAAACTGTTTTTT. Its protein product is CASSDPGPGANEKLFF.

V gene TRBV6-1 combines with J gene TRBJ1-3; no firm D call. CDR1 and CDR2 from the germline V gene are MNHNS and SASEGT. The CDR3 covers 12 residues. V shed 1 base and J shed 4 bases, with 2 bases lying between them. The CDR3 nucleotides are TGTGCCAGCAGTGAAGTAGGAAACACCATATATTTT. Translation: CASSEVGNTIYF.

This clone has a single count. V and J are TRBV27 and TRBJ2-3, with D perhaps matching TRBD1 (7 bases). Trimming cost V 3 bases and J 6 bases, with 13 bases left between them. CDR3 length: 14 residues. Germline-derived CDR1 and CDR2 are MNHEY and SMNVEV (reference sequence). The CDR3 DNA is TGTGCCAGCAGTTTCCCAGGGGGGAGGGATACGCAGTATTTT. As protein: CASSFPGGRDTQYF.

The chain recombines TRBV25-1 with TRBJ1-2; D might be TRBD1 (5 bases). The CDR3 is 17 residues long. Germline V gene data show CDR1 as MGHDK and CDR2 as SYGVNS. V lost 6 bases and J lost 1, with 21 bases in between. DNA of the CDR3: TGTGCCAGCAGCGGGGGACGTCCACCCTTCCTTAACTATGGCTACACCTTC. This translates into CASSGGRPPFLNYGYTF.

This clone was seen just once. This chain uses TRBV18 with TRBJ2-5, with D maybe TRBD2 (5 bases). The length of the CDR3 is 14 residues. Looked up from germline, CDR1 is KGHSH and CDR2 is LQKENI. V shed 3 bases and J shed 0 bases, with 8 bases lying between them. The CDR3 loop is CASSPTGNQETQYF. The CDR3, as DNA: TGTGCCAGCTCACCTACCGGGAACCAAGAGACCCAGTACTTC. Full variable domain (missing parts from reference TRBV18 and TRBJ2-5): NAGVMQNPRHLVRRRGQEARLRCSPMKGHSHVYWYRQLPEEGLKFMVYLQKENIIDESGMPKERFSAEFPKEGPSILRIQQVVRGDSAAYFCASSPTGNQETQYFGPGTRLLVL.